Below are 22 T cell receptor beta chains sequenced from a single sample in a study of T cell responses to AZD1222 COVID-19 vaccine. This table comes from immunoSEQ multiplex PCR, and its TCRdb copy is limited to in-frame clones, with some not included. This sample carries some 120,000 clones, 80% to 90% of them seen once, and the ten largest clones take about 29%. The source was peripheral blood, collected 28 days after the second AZD1222 dose. The receptors were gathered from an adult who received the AZD1222 COVID-19 vaccine.

This chain connects TRBV4-1 to TRBJ1-5; possible D gene TRBD1, 5 bases. This CDR3 has 15 residues. Per germline, CDR1 MGHRA and CDR2 YSYEKL. V was clipped by 0 bases and J by 11 bases, with 17 bases between them. CDR3 sequence (DNA): TGCGCCAGCAGCCAAGAGTTCGCAGGGTCCAGGACCCAGCATTTT. Its protein is CASSQEFAGSRTQHF.

This chain connects TRBV5-6 to TRBJ2-3; 7 nucleotides align to TRBD1. The ends lost 4 bases at V and 0 bases at J; junction bases unmatched: 5. This CDR3 spans 15 amino acids. The germline gives CDR1 SGHDT, CDR2 YYEEEE. The CDR3 sequence is CASSPGQSSTDTQYF. The DNA for the CDR3 is TGTGCCAGCAGCCCGGGACAGTCTAGCACAGATACGCAGTATTTT.

This chain uses TRBV29-1 with TRBJ2-4; D tentatively fits TRBD1 or TRBD2 (5 bases each). V was trimmed by 1 base and J by 1 base, leaving 14 bases between them. The germline V gene has CDR1 SQVTM and CDR2 ANQGSEA. This CDR3 contains 16 residues. This CDR3 is CSVEGGNRRAKNIQYF. Written as DNA, the CDR3 is TGCAGCGTTGAAGGGGGAAACAGGAGGGCCAAAAACATTCAGTACTTC.

The chain combines TRBV6-2 or TRBV6-3 with TRBJ2-7; D is uncertain. Per germline, CDR1 MNHEY and CDR2 SVGEGT. The ends were cut back, 0 bases at V and 1 base at J, with 7 bases in the middle. The CDR3 totals 14 residues. The CDR3 DNA reads TGTGCCAGCAGTTACTCGGGCCCTTCCTACGAGCAGTACTTC. Translation gives CASSYSGPSYEQYF.

The chain uses TRBV5-6 and TRBJ2-1; 7 positions agree with TRBD2. CDR3 length: 16 residues. V gave up 0 bases and J gave up 2 bases; unmatched junction bases: 5. CDR1 and CDR2 from the germline V gene are SGHDT and YYEEEE. In nucleotides, the CDR3 is TGTGCCAGCAGCTTGGTCTGGGGGGGAGCCTACAATGAGCAGTTCTTC. Translated, it gives CASSLVWGGAYNEQFF.

CDR3 nucleotides: TGCGCCAGCCGGTTGAACAGAATGAAATCGGCGGACCAAGAGACCCAGTACTTC. It translates to CASRLNRMKSADQETQYF. The chain recombines TRBV10-2 with TRBJ2-5, with D uncertain. Germline values: CDR1 WSHSY, CDR2 SAAADI. This CDR3 has 18 residues. Trimming took 8 bases from V and 0 from J, leaving 25 bases between them.

This clone is a singleton in its sample. The chain joins TRBV10-2 to TRBJ2-3; D not certain. The CDR3 totals 13 residues. Trimming removed 7 bases from V and 4 bases from J, with 12 bases in between. CDR1 is WSHSY and CDR2 is SAAADI in the germline V gene. CDR3 sequence (DNA): TGCGCCAGCATAAACTACCCCTCAGATACGCAGTATTTT. It specifies CASINYPSDTQYF.

The V gene is TRBV10-1, the J gene TRBJ1-6; D gene unclear. Per germline, CDR1 WNHNN and CDR2 SYGVQD (reference sequence). Trimming removed 5 bases from V and 9 bases from J, with 11 bases in between. This CDR3 is 13 amino acids long. The CDR3: CASSLTNGSPLHF. The CDR3, as DNA: TGCGCCAGCAGTCTGACAAATGGTTCACCCCTCCACTTT.

The chain has TRBV11-3 and TRBJ2-5; the match to TRBD1 covers 7 bases. Germline V gives CDR1 SGHNT, CDR2 YENEEA. This CDR3 contains 14 residues. Unmatched junction bases numbered 5, after V lost 5 bases and J lost 2 bases. The CDR3 DNA follows: TGTGCCAGCAGCCAAAGGGACAGACAAGAGACCCAGTACTTC. Translating it yields CASSQRDRQETQYF.

This clone was found once. The chain employs TRBV5-1 and TRBJ1-3; D gene unclear. Germline V gives CDR1 SGHRS, CDR2 YFSETQ. This CDR3 spans 14 amino acids. V was shortened by 0 bases and J by 8 bases, with 12 bases between the two germline ends. The CDR3 nucleotides are TGCGCCAGCAGCTTGGAGGCGGGGAGAGACACCATATATTTT. It yields the protein CASSLEAGRDTIYF.

This chain links TRBV23-1 with TRBJ2-7; D is possibly TRBD1 or TRBD2 (5 bases each). TRBV23-1 is an open reading frame, and its role is uncertain. The CDR3 extends over 16 amino acids. V was clipped by 5 bases and J by 2 bases, with 19 bases between them. DNA for the CDR3: TGCGCCAGCAGTTGGTACGGGGCAGCGATTACCTACGAGCAGTACTTC. Translating gives CASSWYGAAITYEQYF.

V usage is TRBV4-1 and J usage is TRBJ1-2, with a weak D call TRBD1 (5 bases). The CDR3 totals 14 residues. Germline CDR1 reads MGHRA; CDR2 reads YSYEKL. With 1 base removed from V and 3 bases from J, the gap between germline ends came to 9 bases. The CDR3 here is CASSQGGGDYGYTF. The CDR3 region has the DNA TGCGCCAGCAGCCAAGGAGGAGGGGACTATGGCTACACCTTC.

The chain combines TRBV6-1 with TRBJ1-1; D perhaps matches TRBD1 (5 bases). The V gene's germline CDR1 is MNHNS and CDR2 SASEGT. Trimming removed 1 base at V and 2 bases at J, with 11 bases between. The CDR3 has 15 amino acids. CDR3 bases: TGTGCCAGCAGTGAAGGGGTGGGGGACAACACTGAAGCTTTCTTT. Translation: CASSEGVGDNTEAFF.

This chain uses TRBV7-2 with TRBJ2-1; tentative D call: TRBD2 (5 bases). Trimming stripped 1 base from V and 9 bases from J, with 16 bases between. Germline loops: CDR1 SGHTA, CDR2 FQGNSA. This CDR3 contains 15 residues. CDR3 in amino acids: CASSLEVGVGGEQFF. The CDR3 bases are TGTGCCAGCAGCTTAGAAGTCGGGGTGGGTGGTGAGCAGTTCTTC.

The chain recombines TRBV19 with TRBJ1-1; D is undetermined. V was shortened by 5 bases and J by 5 bases, with 9 bases between the two germline ends. CDR1 LNHDA and CDR2 SQIVND come from the germline V gene (reference sequence). The CDR3 runs 12 residues. The CDR3 reads CASSESRTEAFF. The CDR3 nucleotides read TGTGCCAGTAGTGAAAGTAGGACTGAAGCTTTCTTT.

The chain links TRBV7-2 to TRBJ1-5; D not certain. The CDR3 runs 15 residues. Germline lookup yields CDR1 SGHTA and CDR2 FQGNSA. With 5 bases removed from V and 1 base from J, the gap between germline ends came to 12 bases. The chain's CDR3 is CASSPRPKSNQPQHF. CDR3 in DNA: TGTGCCAGCAGCCCCAGGCCGAAGAGCAATCAGCCCCAGCATTTT. The whole variable domain, remainder taken from reference TRBV7-2 and TRBJ1-5, is GAGVSQSPSNKVTEKGKDVELRCDPISGHTALYWYRQSLGQGLEFLIYFQGNSAPDKSGLPSDRFSAERTGGSVSTLTIQRTQQEDSAVYLCASSPRPKSNQPQHFGDGTRLSIL.

The chain is built from TRBV6-2 or TRBV6-3 and TRBJ2-7; no reliable D call. The CDR3 is 14 residues long. V lost 2 bases and J lost 1, with 9 bases in between. The germline V gene encodes CDR1 MNHEY and CDR2 SVGEGT. The CDR3 loop reads CASSYNAASYEQYF. The CDR3 DNA follows: TGTGCCAGCAGTTACAACGCGGCTTCCTACGAGCAGTACTTC.

The V gene is TRBV11-3, the J gene TRBJ1-1, with TRBD1 as a possible D gene (5 bases). This CDR3 has 14 amino acids. Germline V lookup: CDR1 SGHNT, CDR2 YENEEA. The V end was cut by 5 bases, the J end by 1 base, with 11 bases between. The DNA for the CDR3 is TGTGCCAGCAGCGTGGGACGGAGGAACACTGAAGCTTTCTTT. Protein: CASSVGRRNTEAFF.

The chain recombines TRBV12-5 with TRBJ2-3; 7 bases fit TRBD2. Germline V lookup: CDR1 LGHNT, CDR2 FRNRAP. This CDR3 is 14 amino acids long. V lost 4 bases and J lost 4; bases outside the gene matches: 5. The CDR3 bases are TGTGCTAGTGGTTCCGGACTAGGATCAGATACGCAGTATTTT. This gives the protein CASGSGLGSDTQYF.

The chain links TRBV4-3 to TRBJ1-4; perhaps TRBD1 as D (5 bases). Trimming left V 4 bases short and J 0 bases short, with 12 bases between. Germline-derived CDR1 and CDR2 are LGHNA and YSLEER. The CDR3 is 16 amino acids. The CDR3 sequence is CASSRLRVATNEKLFF. The DNA of the CDR3 is TGCGCCAGCAGCCGGCTCAGGGTTGCAACTAATGAAAAACTGTTTTTT.

The V gene is TRBV4-1, the J gene TRBJ1-6; the match to TRBD1 covers 7 bases. The V gene's germline CDR1 is MGHRA and CDR2 YSYEKL. The CDR3 runs to 16 residues. Germline trimming cut 0 bases from V and 9 bases from J; bases unmatched to any gene: 8. The CDR3 DNA reads as TGCGCCAGCAGCCAAGAGGGCCAAGGGGGCGGTTCACCCCTCCACTTT. As protein: CASSQEGQGGGSPLHF.

The V and J genes are TRBV28 and TRBJ2-5, with D hard to call. Trimming took off 1 base at V and 2 bases at J, with 8 bases between the two ends. The CDR3 is 14 residues long. CDR1 is MDHEN and CDR2 is SYDVKM in the germline V gene. This chain's CDR3 is CASSLFYRQETQYF. The CDR3 DNA reads as TGTGCCAGCAGTTTATTCTACAGACAAGAGACCCAGTACTTC.